The 8 T cell receptor beta chains below were found in one sample sequenced in a study of control samples from healthy donors and cancer patients. Sequenced by immunoSEQ multiplex PCR; TCRdb stores in-frame clones only, minus some. The repertoire has 65,000 to 95,000 clones, roughly 90% of them found once; the top ten carry 7.2%. Source material: blood. The receptors were gathered from a man in his fifties or sixties in good health.

This clone was counted once. J is TRBJ2-1 and V is TRBV27, with D possibly TRBD1 on 6 matching bases. V was pared by 5 bases and J by 11 bases, with 28 bases between. The V gene's germline CDR1 is MNHEY and CDR2 SMNVEV (reference sequence). The CDR3 has 17 residues. CDR3 loop: CASSTYNRDIDAMKQFF. For the CDR3, the DNA is TGTGCCAGCAGTACATACAACCGGGACATTGACGCAATGAAGCAGTTCTTC.

J is TRBJ2-1 and V is TRBV12-3 or TRBV12-4; 7 bases map to TRBD1. The CDR3 is 13 residues long. The junction had 8 bases not matched to a gene; V was cut back by 6 bases and J by 9 bases. The DNA for the CDR3 is TGTGCCAGCAGCGTGACAGGGTCTGGTGAGCAGTTCTTC. Protein product: CASSVTGSGEQFF.

The V gene is TRBV18, the J gene TRBJ1-1; D call uncertain. The germline CDR1 and CDR2 sequences are KGHSH and LQKENI. CDR3 length equals 14 residues. The V end lost 3 bases, the J end lost 4 bases, and 12 bases lay between the germline ends. The CDR3 region is CASSPTERSTEAFF. The CDR3 nucleotides read TGTGCCAGCTCACCGACGGAAAGGTCCACTGAAGCTTTCTTT. Full variable domain (rest looked up from reference TRBV18 and TRBJ1-1): NAGVMQNPRHLVRRRGQEARLRCSPMKGHSHVYWYRQLPEEGLKFMVYLQKENIIDESGMPKERFSAEFPKEGPSILRIQQVVRGDSAAYFCASSPTERSTEAFFGQGTRLTVV.

The table lists this clone with a count of one. The chain links TRBV5-8 to TRBJ1-2; D unclear. CDR3 length equals 10 residues. The V end lost 8 bases, the J end lost 6 bases, and 8 bases lay between the germline ends. CDR1 and CDR2 (germline): SGHTS, YDEGEE. CDR3 loop: CASEGDGYTF. As DNA, the CDR3 is TGTGCCAGTGAAGGAGATGGCTACACCTTC. Using reference TRBV5-8 and TRBJ1-2 for the parts outside the CDR3, the full variable domain is EAGVTQSPTHLIKTRGQQATLRCSPISGHTSVYWYQQALGLGLQFLLWYDEGEERNRGNFPPRFSGRQFPNYSSELNVNALELEDSALYLCASEGDGYTFGSGTRLTVV.

The rearrangement joins TRBV5-1 to TRBJ2-1; D not resolved. V gave up 4 bases and J gave up 2 bases, with 7 bases separating them. The CDR3 contains 13 residues. Germline lookup yields CDR1 SGHRS and CDR2 YFSETQ. The CDR3 DNA is TGCGCCAGCAGCCCAGACACCTACAATGAGCAGTTCTTC. Amino acids: CASSPDTYNEQFF.

This chain joins TRBV10-3 and TRBJ1-1; D call uncertain. CDR1 ENHRY and CDR2 SYGVKD come from the germline V gene. Trimming removed 7 bases from V and 1 base from J, with 10 bases in between. The CDR3 extends over 13 amino acids. CDR3 in amino acids: CAIMGIANTEAFF. CDR3 in DNA: TGTGCCATCATGGGCATTGCGAACACTGAAGCTTTCTTT.

J is TRBJ1-4 and V is TRBV5-1; D is uncertain. Germline V lookup: CDR1 SGHRS, CDR2 YFSETQ. The CDR3 sequence is 13 residues long. The V and J ends lost 1 base and 7 bases respectively, with 8 bases between them. The CDR3 spells CASSLTDGEKLFF. The CDR3 bases are TGCGCCAGCAGCTTGACGGACGGTGAAAAACTGTTTTTT. Filled out from reference TRBV5-1 and TRBJ1-4, the complete variable domain reads KAGVTQTPRYLIKTRGQQVTLSCSPISGHRSVSWYQQTPGQGLQFLFEYFSETQRNKGNFPGRFSGRQFSNSRSEMNVSTLELGDSALYLCASSLTDGEKLFFGSGTQLSVL.

The V gene is TRBV10-3, the J gene TRBJ1-2; TRBD1 matches 8 bases. The CDR3 is 13 amino acids. The ends lost 7 bases at V and 3 bases at J; junction bases unmatched: 4. In germline, CDR1 is ENHRY, CDR2 SYGVKD. As DNA, the CDR3 is TGTGCCATCACTGGACAGGGAGACTATGGCTACACCTTC. Protein: CAITGQGDYGYTF.